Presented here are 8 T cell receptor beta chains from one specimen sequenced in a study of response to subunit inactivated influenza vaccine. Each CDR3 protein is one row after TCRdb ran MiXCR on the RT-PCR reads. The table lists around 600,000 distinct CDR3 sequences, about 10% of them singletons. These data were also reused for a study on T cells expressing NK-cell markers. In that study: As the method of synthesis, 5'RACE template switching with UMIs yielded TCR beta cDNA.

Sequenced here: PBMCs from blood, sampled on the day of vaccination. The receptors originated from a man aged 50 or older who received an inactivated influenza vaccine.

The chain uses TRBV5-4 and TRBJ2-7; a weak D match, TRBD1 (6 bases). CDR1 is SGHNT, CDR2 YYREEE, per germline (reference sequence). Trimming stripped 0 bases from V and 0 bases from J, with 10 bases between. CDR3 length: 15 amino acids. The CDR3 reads CASSLADRISYEQYF. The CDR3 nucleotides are TGTGCCAGCAGCTTGGCAGACAGGATCTCCTACGAGCAGTACTTC.

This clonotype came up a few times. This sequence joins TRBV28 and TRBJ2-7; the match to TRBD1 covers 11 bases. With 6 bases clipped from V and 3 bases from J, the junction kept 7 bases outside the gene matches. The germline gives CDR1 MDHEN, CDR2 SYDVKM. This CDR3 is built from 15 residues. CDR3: CASREPGQGDYEQYF. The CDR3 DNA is TGTGCCAGCAGGGAGCCGGGACAGGGGGACTACGAGCAGTACTTC.

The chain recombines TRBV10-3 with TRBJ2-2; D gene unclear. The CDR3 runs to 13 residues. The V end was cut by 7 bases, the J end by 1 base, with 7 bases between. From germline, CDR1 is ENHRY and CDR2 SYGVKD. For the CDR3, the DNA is TGTGCCATCACTAAGGGGAACACCGGGGAGCTGTTTTTT. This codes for CAITKGNTGELFF.

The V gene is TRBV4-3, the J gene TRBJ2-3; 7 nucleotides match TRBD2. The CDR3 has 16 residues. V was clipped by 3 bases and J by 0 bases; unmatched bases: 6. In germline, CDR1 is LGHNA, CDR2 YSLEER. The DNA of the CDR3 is TGCGCCAGCAGCCAGCTAGCGGCCACTAGCACAGATACGCAGTATTTT. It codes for CASSQLAATSTDTQYF.

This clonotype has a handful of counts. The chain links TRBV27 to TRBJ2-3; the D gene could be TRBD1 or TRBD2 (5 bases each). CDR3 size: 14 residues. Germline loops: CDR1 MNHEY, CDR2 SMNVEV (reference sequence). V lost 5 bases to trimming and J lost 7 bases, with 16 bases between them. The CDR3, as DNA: TGTGCCAGCAGTCCGGGACCGCTAGGGAATACGCAGTATTTT. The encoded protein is CASSPGPLGNTQYF.

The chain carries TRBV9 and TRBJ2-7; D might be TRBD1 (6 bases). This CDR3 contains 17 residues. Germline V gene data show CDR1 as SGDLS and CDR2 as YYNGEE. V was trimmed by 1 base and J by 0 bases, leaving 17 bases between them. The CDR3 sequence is CASSVISLGTLSYEQYF. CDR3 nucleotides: TGTGCCAGCAGCGTAATTTCTTTAGGGACACTCTCCTACGAGCAGTACTTC. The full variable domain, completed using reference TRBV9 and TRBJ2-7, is DSGVTQTPKHLITATGQRVTLRCSPRSGDLSVYWYQQSLDQGLQFLIQYYNGEERAKGNILERFSAQQFPDLHSELNLSSLELGDSALYFCASSVISLGTLSYEQYFGPGTRLTVT.

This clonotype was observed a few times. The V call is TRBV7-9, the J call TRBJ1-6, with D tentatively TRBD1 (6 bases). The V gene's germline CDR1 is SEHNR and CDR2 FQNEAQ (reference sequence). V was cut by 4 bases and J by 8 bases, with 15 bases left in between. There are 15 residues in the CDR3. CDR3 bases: TGTGCCAGCAGCTCCGGACAGTCGGGGTATTCACCCCTCCACTTT. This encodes CASSSGQSGYSPLHF.

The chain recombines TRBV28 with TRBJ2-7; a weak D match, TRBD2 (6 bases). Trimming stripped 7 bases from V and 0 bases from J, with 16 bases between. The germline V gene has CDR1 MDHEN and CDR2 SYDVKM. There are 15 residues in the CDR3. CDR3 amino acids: CASTLSGSSSYEQYF. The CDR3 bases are TGTGCCAGCACCTTGAGCGGGTCGTCCTCCTACGAGCAGTACTTC.